Given below is one TCR beta chain in context. The data stem from a study of blood T cell repertoires in COVID-19. Study information: The analysed material was cDNA or gDNA that came from T cells, B-cell-depleted T cells, or PBMCs.

The table came from immunoSEQ multiplex PCR; TCRdb's copy has only in-frame clones and leaves some out. The data hold 300,000 to 400,000 clones, with around nine tenths observed a single time. The CDR3 is made up of 13 amino acids. Trimming took 6 bases from V and 0 from J, leaving 8 bases between them. Germline CDR1 SGHTA, CDR2 FQGNSA. The chain couples TRBV7-2 to TRBJ1-1; D gene unclear. The receptor was derived from a woman in her 50s with active or convalescent COVID-19. Sequences were obtained from peripheral blood. The CDR3 reads CASSKQMNTEAFF. The CDR3 nucleotides are TGTGCCAGCAGTAAACAGATGAACACTGAAGCTTTCTTT.